The next 7 T cell receptor beta chains were all read from a single sample in a study of molecular identifiers for immune sequencing clone quantification. TCRdb passed the PCR reads through MiXCR, listing each CDR3 protein once. The sample shows about 640,000 distinct CDR3 sequences, 15% to 20% of them seen only once. The sample taken for sequencing was naive CD8+ T cells from blood, with Jurkat cell RNA spiked in. Subset given: FACS-sorted CD8+CD4-CCR7+CD45RA+ naive T cells. These receptor sequences come from a human donor in good health. Some libraries in this study had Jurkat cell RNA spiked in.

This clonotype was recorded at least ten times. The rearrangement joins TRBV6-2 or TRBV6-3 to TRBJ2-2, with 7 bases fitting TRBD2. The junction had 7 bases not matched to a gene; V was cut back by 8 bases and J by 4 bases. In germline, CDR1 is MNHEY, CDR2 SVGEGT. The CDR3 spans 14 residues. The CDR3 coding sequence is TGTGCCAGCGAGCGAGCGGGATTCACCGGGGAGCTGTTTTTT. This gives the protein CASERAGFTGELFF.

This clonotype was counted between two and nine times. It may be a read error: a sequence one base away is much more abundant. The chain has TRBV7-2 and TRBJ2-3; no definite D call. V was clipped by 6 bases and J by 8 bases, with 9 bases between them. Looked up from germline, CDR1 is SGHTA and CDR2 is FQGNSA. The CDR3 length is 11 residues. CDR3 DNA sequence: TGTGCCAGCAGGTTCGCAGGTACGCAGTATTTT. It encodes CASRFAGTQYF.

This clonotype has at least ten counts. This chain links TRBV7-2 with TRBJ1-1, with D unclear. The CDR3 totals 15 residues. Germline lookup yields CDR1 SGHTA and CDR2 FQGNSA. V was trimmed by 2 bases and J by 3 bases, leaving 13 bases between them. The CDR3 loop is CASSLISHEDTEAFF. CDR3 in DNA: TGTGCCAGCAGCTTAATCTCCCATGAAGACACTGAAGCTTTCTTT.

The sample holds many counts of this clonotype. CDR3 coding DNA: TGTGCCAGCAGTGAAGGGTGGCTCCCTGAAGCTTTCTTT. Translating it yields CASSEGWLPEAFF. The V call is TRBV6-1, the J call TRBJ1-1; D is undetermined. V lost 1 base, J lost 6 bases, and 9 bases lay in between. CDR1 and CDR2 from the germline V gene are MNHNS and SASEGT. The CDR3 length is 13 residues.

This clonotype was seen only a few times. A much larger clone differs from this one at a single base, so this may be a read error. The V gene is TRBV12-3 or TRBV12-4, the J gene TRBJ2-3; 12 bases fit TRBD2. Germline trimming cut 6 bases from V and 8 bases from J; bases unmatched to any gene: 12. The CDR3 runs 16 residues. Here the CDR3 reads CASSLFLAGGFRTQYF. In DNA, the CDR3 is TGTGCCAGCAGCCTGTTCCTAGCGGGGGGGTTCCGTACGCAGTATTTT.

This sequence joins TRBV7-2 and TRBJ1-1; 8 bases agree with TRBD1. Germline V gene lookup returns CDR1 SGHTA and CDR2 FQGNSA. The CDR3 has 12 residues. Trimming at V came to 2 bases and at J to 11 bases, leaving 4 bases not matched to a gene. CDR3 protein: CASSLKDREAFF. In nucleotides, the CDR3 is TGTGCCAGCAGCTTAAAGGACAGGGAGGCTTTCTTT.

This clonotype was detected many times. This rearrangement joins TRBV4-1 to TRBJ1-1; D might be TRBD1 (6 bases). Germline lookup yields CDR1 MGHRA and CDR2 YSYEKL. Trimming stripped 0 bases from V and 5 bases from J, with 10 bases between. CDR3 size: 14 residues. The CDR3 loop reads CASSQDTGTTEAFF. DNA of the CDR3: TGCGCCAGCAGCCAAGATACCGGGACAACTGAAGCTTTCTTT.